Below are 4 T cell receptor beta chains sequenced from a single sample in a study of T cell responses to AZD1222 COVID-19 vaccine. This table comes from immunoSEQ multiplex PCR, and its TCRdb copy is limited to in-frame clones, with some not included. There are more than 65,000 clones in the sample; 70% to 90% occur only once, and approximately 3.6% lies in the top ten. The sample consisted of peripheral blood, taken 28 days after the second AZD1222 dose. The source of these receptors is an adult who received the AZD1222 COVID-19 vaccine.

The V call is TRBV9, the J call TRBJ1-2; 7 nucleotides match TRBD1. Germline-derived CDR1 and CDR2 are SGDLS and YYNGEE. CDR3 length: 15 amino acids. The junction had 11 bases not matched to a gene; V was cut back by 5 bases and J by 4 bases. In DNA form, the CDR3 reads TGTGCCAGCAGAAGAGGACAGGACTCCTTCTATGGCTACACCTTC. Translating it yields CASRRGQDSFYGYTF.

The chain combines TRBV6-2 or TRBV6-3 with TRBJ2-7, with unresolved D. CDR3 size: 13 residues. V lost 6 bases, J lost 4 bases, and 13 bases lay in between. The germline CDR1 and CDR2 sequences are MNHEY and SVGEGT. The CDR3 sequence: CASSNHRAYEQYF. Here the CDR3 DNA reads TGTGCCAGCAGCAATCACCGGGCTTACGAGCAGTACTTC.

The V call is TRBV6-1, the J call TRBJ1-4, with D maybe TRBD1 (5 bases). CDR1 and CDR2 from the germline V gene are MNHNS and SASEGT. Trimming stripped 3 bases from V and 11 bases from J, with 19 bases between. This CDR3 is built from 15 residues. Written as DNA, the CDR3 is TGTGCCAGCAGTGAGGCGGGGACGGTTGCCGGGAAACTGTTTTTT. Residues: CASSEAGTVAGKLFF.

The genes are TRBV12-3 or TRBV12-4 and TRBJ1-2; D call uncertain. CDR3 length equals 13 residues. Trimming shortened V by 6 bases and J by 2 bases, and 10 bases separated the two germline ends. The CDR3 DNA sequence: TGTGCCAGCAGCCCCGTCCGAAACTATGGCTACACCTTC. It encodes CASSPVRNYGYTF.